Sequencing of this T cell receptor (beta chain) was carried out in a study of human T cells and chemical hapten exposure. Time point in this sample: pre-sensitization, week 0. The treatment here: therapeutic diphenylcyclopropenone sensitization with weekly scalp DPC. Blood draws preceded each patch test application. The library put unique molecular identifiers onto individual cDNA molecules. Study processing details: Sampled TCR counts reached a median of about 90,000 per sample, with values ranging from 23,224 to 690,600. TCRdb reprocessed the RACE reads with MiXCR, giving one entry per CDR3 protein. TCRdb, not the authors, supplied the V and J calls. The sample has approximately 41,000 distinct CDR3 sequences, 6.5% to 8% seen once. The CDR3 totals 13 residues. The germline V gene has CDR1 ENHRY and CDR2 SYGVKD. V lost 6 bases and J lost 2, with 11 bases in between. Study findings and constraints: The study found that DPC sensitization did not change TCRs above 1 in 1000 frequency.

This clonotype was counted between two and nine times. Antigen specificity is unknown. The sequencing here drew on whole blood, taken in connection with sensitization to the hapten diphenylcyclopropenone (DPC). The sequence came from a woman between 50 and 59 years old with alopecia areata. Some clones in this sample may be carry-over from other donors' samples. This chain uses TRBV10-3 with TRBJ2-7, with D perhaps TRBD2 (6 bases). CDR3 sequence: CAISGGATYEQYF. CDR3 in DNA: TGTGCCATCAGCGGAGGGGCTACCTACGAGCAGTACTTC.